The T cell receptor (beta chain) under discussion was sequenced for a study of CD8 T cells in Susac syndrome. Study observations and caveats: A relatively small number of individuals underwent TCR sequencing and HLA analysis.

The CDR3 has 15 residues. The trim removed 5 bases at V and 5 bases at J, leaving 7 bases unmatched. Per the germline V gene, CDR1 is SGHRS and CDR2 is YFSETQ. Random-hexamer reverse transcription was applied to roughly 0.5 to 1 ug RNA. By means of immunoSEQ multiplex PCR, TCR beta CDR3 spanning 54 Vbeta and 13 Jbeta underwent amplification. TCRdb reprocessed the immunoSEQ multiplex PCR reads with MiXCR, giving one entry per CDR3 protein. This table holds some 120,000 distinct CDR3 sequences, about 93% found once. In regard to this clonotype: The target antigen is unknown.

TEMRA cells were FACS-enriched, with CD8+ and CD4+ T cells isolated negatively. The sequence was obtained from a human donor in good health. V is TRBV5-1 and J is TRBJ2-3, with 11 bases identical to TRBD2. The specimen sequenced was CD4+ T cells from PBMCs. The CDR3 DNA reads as TGCGCCAGCAGAACACTAGCGGGGGTTCAAGATACGCAGTATTTT. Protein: CASRTLAGVQDTQYF.